The present TCR beta chain was sequenced within a study of CD8 T cells in Susac syndrome. Findings and limits, study-wide: The study acknowledged a relatively small number of individuals in its TCR sequencing and HLA analysis.

The T cells that were sequenced for TCR beta were CD8+ and CD4+ cells from blood. FACS was used to enrich TEMRA cells, whereas the CD8+ and CD4+ T cells were obtained by negative isolation. RNA was extracted with the RNeasy kit, and a quantity of roughly 0.5 to 1 ug was reverse transcribed using random hexamers. The method of amplification for TCR beta CDR3 was immunoSEQ multiplex PCR, covering 54 Vbeta and 13 Jbeta. TCRdb redid the calling of the immunoSEQ multiplex PCR reads with MiXCR, one entry per CDR3 protein. The table includes some 120,000 distinct CDR3 sequences, roughly 94% detected once. The CDR3 extends over 14 amino acids. Trimming took 6 bases from V and 0 from J, leaving 13 bases between them. The germline CDR1 and CDR2 sequences are DFQATT and SNEGSKA (reference sequence). This clonotype was detected only once. Its antigen is undetermined.

The clonotype originates from a human donor in good health. The chain joins TRBV20-1 to TRBJ2-3; D is perhaps TRBD1 (6 bases). Sequenced material: CD4+ T cells from PBMCs. CDR3 nucleotide sequence: TGCAGTGCAGCAGGGGAAACTAGCACAGATACGCAGTATTTT. This gives the protein CSAAGETSTDTQYF.